This T cell receptor (beta chain) originates from a study of post-analysis software for immune sequencing data. Study at large: The disease courses spanned relapsing-remitting, secondary progressive and progressive-relapsing forms of multiple sclerosis.

Carried by the TCR beta cDNA libraries were unique molecular identifiers. T cells, roughly 1 to 10 million of them, yielded hundreds of thousands of cDNA molecules. In TCRdb, the PCR reads were re-called with MiXCR into one record per CDR3 protein. The sample holds roughly 410,000 distinct CDR3 sequences, roughly 30% seen once. The table lists this clonotype with a few counts. The receptor's source is a girl aged 10 to 17 with multiple sclerosis. Sequencing used blood.

The CDR3 region is CASSGAPRDTQYF. CDR3 sequence (DNA): TGTGCCAGCAGTGGGGCCCCGCGGGATACGCAGTATTTT. V and J are TRBV9 and TRBJ2-3, with D perhaps TRBD1 (5 bases). The CDR3 totals 13 residues. In germline, CDR1 is SGDLS, CDR2 YYNGEE. The germline V and J ends were trimmed by 5 bases and 6 bases, with 13 bases remaining between them.